These 5 T cell receptor beta chains came from one sample sequenced in a study of shared clonotypes between healthy human individuals. Assay used: immunoSEQ multiplex PCR; TCRdb lists only in-frame clones, some missing. The table shows roughly 2.4 million clones, with approximately 94% occurring only once. The sequenced sample consisted of naive CD4+ T cells sorted from blood. Subset here: CD45RA+ positively selected. The receptors here all came from a man between 18 and 29 years old in good health.

The V and J genes are TRBV19 and TRBJ2-7, with D tentatively TRBD1 or TRBD2 (5 bases each). Germline V gene sequence: CDR1 LNHDA, CDR2 SQIVND (reference sequence). The CDR3 runs to 16 residues. The V and J ends lost 1 base and 2 bases respectively, with 15 bases between them. In DNA, the CDR3 is TGTGCCAGTAGTATAGCCCCCCGGCAGGGACCCTACGAGCAGTACTTC. It yields the protein CASSIAPRQGPYEQYF.

The V gene is TRBV11-3, the J gene TRBJ2-3; weak D call: TRBD1 (6 bases). Germline-derived CDR1 and CDR2 are SGHNT and YENEEA. CDR3 length: 17 residues. Trimming took off 0 bases at V and 0 bases at J, with 13 bases between the two ends. Here the CDR3 DNA reads TGTGCCAGCAGCTTAGATAGGGGGTGGTTAAGCACAGATACGCAGTATTTT. It encodes CASSLDRGWLSTDTQYF.

This rearrangement joins TRBV6-1 to TRBJ1-4; D might be TRBD1 (5 bases). Germline CDR1 MNHNS, CDR2 SASEGT. This CDR3 has 14 residues. V lost 0 bases, J lost 7 bases, and 9 bases lay in between. The CDR3 nucleotides read TGTGCCAGCAGTGAAGCAGGGGTCCGTGAAAAACTGTTTTTT. This translates into CASSEAGVREKLFF.

The rearrangement uses TRBV30 and TRBJ1-6; D remains ambiguous. The CDR3 spans 13 residues. V dropped 0 bases and J dropped 10 bases, with 10 bases sitting between them. Looked up from germline, CDR1 is GTSNPN and CDR2 is SVGIG (reference sequence). Here the CDR3 reads CAWSVVGASPLHF. The CDR3 DNA reads TGTGCCTGGAGTGTGGTCGGAGCATCACCCCTCCACTTT.

The CDR3 DNA sequence: TGCAGCGTCGGAAACAACAGGGGTCCGGCCGGGGAGCTGTTTTTT. Amino acid sequence: CSVGNNRGPAGELFF. This chain joins TRBV29-1 and TRBJ2-2, with TRBD1 matching 7 bases. With 6 bases clipped from V and 6 bases from J, the junction kept 13 bases outside the gene matches. The CDR3 covers 15 residues. Germline CDR1 and CDR2: SQVTM and ANQGSEA.